One sample yielded the 12 T cell receptor beta chains listed below, sequenced in a study of cytomegalovirus exposure and HLA in healthy donors. The PCR contained 60 Vbeta and 13 Jbeta primers. Measured with immunoSEQ multiplex PCR; TCRdb has only the in-frame clones, and not every one. The top ten hold about 4.6% of the sample, which has about 130,000 clones, roughly a tenth seen once. The sample was PBMCs. All receptors derive from a woman aged 18-35 years in good health and CMV-seropositive.

The chain joins TRBV6-6 to TRBJ2-2, with D possibly matching TRBD1 (6 bases). V was cut by 9 bases and J by 8 bases, with 10 bases left in between. This CDR3 contains 11 residues. CDR1 and CDR2 from the germline V gene are MNHNY and SVGAGI (reference sequence). This CDR3 is CASTGPGELFF. CDR3 sequence (DNA): TGTGCCAGTACAGGGCCTGGGGAGCTGTTTTTT.

The chain is built from TRBV7-8 and TRBJ2-7; 11 bases match TRBD1. CDR1 and CDR2 from the germline V gene are SGHVS and FQNEAQ. The ends lost 5 bases at V and 2 bases at J; junction bases unmatched: 8. The CDR3 is 16 amino acids. The CDR3 DNA reads as TGTGCCAGCAGCCAGCTTAGGGACAGGGGGGCCTACGAGCAGTACTTC. As protein: CASSQLRDRGAYEQYF.

The V call is TRBV28, the J call TRBJ2-7, with 7 nucleotides matching TRBD1. V lost 4 bases to trimming and J lost 4 bases; unmatched junction nucleotides: 4. This CDR3 is built from 13 residues. Germline CDR1 and CDR2: MDHEN and SYDVKM. The DNA of the CDR3 is TGTGCCAGCAGTTCGGGACAGTCATACGAGCAGTACTTC. This sequence encodes CASSSGQSYEQYF.

There are a few counts of this clone. V gene TRBV7-6 combines with J gene TRBJ2-5; TRBD1 agrees at 7 bases. Germline V gene sequence: CDR1 SGHVS, CDR2 FNYEAQ. The CDR3 extends over 14 amino acids. The V and J ends lost 6 bases and 2 bases, in that order; junction bases with no gene match: 6. CDR3 DNA sequence: TGTGCCAGCAGGGGGACAGCCACACAAGAGACCCAGTACTTC. This gives the protein CASRGTATQETQYF.

CDR3: CASSPGLTVGDQETQYF. In DNA, the CDR3 is TGTGCCAGCAGTCCGGGACTAACCGTCGGAGACCAAGAGACCCAGTACTTC. The chain uses TRBV2 and TRBJ2-5, with 7 bases lining up with TRBD2. CDR1 is SNHLY and CDR2 is FYNNEI in the germline V gene. This CDR3 comprises 17 residues. The V gene end was trimmed by 5 bases and the J gene end by 0 bases; junction bases not matched to a gene: 12.

This clone was seen a few times. This chain connects TRBV19 to TRBJ2-5; 7 bases map to TRBD1. Germline-derived CDR1 and CDR2 are LNHDA and SQIVND (reference sequence). Trimming cost V 3 bases and J 4 bases; bases outside gene matches: 5. This CDR3 contains 14 residues. The CDR3 DNA sequence: TGTGCCAGTAGTATTGGACAGGCGAGAGAGACCCAGTACTTC. This gives the protein CASSIGQARETQYF.

This chain joins TRBV5-8 and TRBJ2-2; the match to TRBD1 covers 12 bases. The germline V gene encodes CDR1 SGHTS and CDR2 YDEGEE. V lost 0 bases and J lost 5; bases outside the gene matches: 8. This CDR3 is built from 18 residues. CDR3 protein: CASSLEGTGGYRTGELFF. In nucleotides, the CDR3 is TGTGCCAGCAGCTTGGAAGGGACAGGGGGCTATAGGACCGGGGAGCTGTTTTTT.

This rearrangement joins TRBV30 to TRBJ2-3, with 9 bases aligning to TRBD1. J was trimmed by 12 bases and V by 4 bases; bases with no gene match: 11. The germline gives CDR1 GTSNPN, CDR2 SVGIG (reference sequence). There are 13 residues in the CDR3. CDR3 protein: CAWTLLPGQGQYF. In nucleotides, the CDR3 is TGTGCCTGGACCCTACTCCCGGGACAGGGTCAGTATTTT.

CDR3 amino acids: CASSPNSGRATDTQYF. CDR3 sequence (DNA): TGTGCCAGCAGCCCGAATAGCGGGAGGGCCACAGATACGCAGTATTTT. The chain uses TRBV7-3 and TRBJ2-3; 11 bases fit TRBD2. V was clipped by 5 bases and J by 2 bases; unmatched bases: 6. This CDR3 contains 16 residues. CDR1 is SGHTA, CDR2 FQGTGA, per germline.

The chain employs TRBV27 and TRBJ2-7, with TRBD1 as a possible D gene (5 bases). The V gene lost 5 bases and the J gene lost 2 bases, with 13 bases spanning the gap. Germline CDR1 reads MNHEY; CDR2 reads SMNVEV (reference sequence). CDR3 length equals 14 residues. The CDR3 sequence is CASSPGMIPYEQYF. The DNA for the CDR3 is TGTGCCAGCAGTCCAGGGATGATCCCCTACGAGCAGTACTTC.

Only a few counts were recorded for this clone. The gene calls are TRBV20-1 and TRBJ2-7; D might be TRBD2 (5 bases). This CDR3 has 11 amino acids. Germline assignment: CDR1 DFQATT and CDR2 SNEGSKA (reference sequence). V was clipped by 6 bases and J by 9 bases, with 15 bases between them. For the CDR3, the DNA is TGCAGTGCAGGAGCGGCTTCACGGCAGTACTTC. Encoded protein: CSAGAASRQYF.

The rearrangement uses TRBV5-4 and TRBJ2-1; perhaps TRBD2 as D (6 bases). The V and J ends lost 4 bases and 0 bases respectively, with 11 bases between them. The germline V gene has CDR1 SGHNT and CDR2 YYREEE (reference sequence). The CDR3 length is 15 residues. The CDR3 is CASSLGGSSYNEQFF. CDR3 nucleotide sequence: TGTGCCAGCAGCCTTGGAGGGAGCTCCTACAATGAGCAGTTCTTC.